The 17 T cell receptor beta chains below all came from one sample that was sequenced in a study of blood T cell repertoires in COVID-19. Profiled with immunoSEQ multiplex PCR; TCRdb holds only in-frame clones, not every one. The sample has around 300,000 clones, 75% to 90% seen once. Sequenced: peripheral blood. Receptor source: a woman aged 65 to 85 with COVID-19, enrolled during active disease.

The chain carries TRBV4-1 and TRBJ2-5; 10 nucleotides align to TRBD2. This CDR3 is 17 amino acids long. Trimming removed 0 bases from V and 4 bases from J; junction bases left unmatched: 8. CDR1 MGHRA and CDR2 YSYEKL come from the germline V gene. CDR3 loop: CASSQDIQRGGRETQYF. CDR3 nucleotides: TGCGCCAGCAGCCAAGATATCCAGCGGGGGGGGCGAGAGACCCAGTACTTC.

This rearrangement joins TRBV4-1 to TRBJ2-7, with no clear D. The CDR3 length is 12 residues. V lost 0 bases and J 6 bases, leaving 6 bases between the germline ends. Germline CDR1 MGHRA, CDR2 YSYEKL. The CDR3: CASSQDLSEQYF. Written as DNA, the CDR3 is TGCGCCAGCAGCCAAGATCTTTCCGAGCAGTACTTC.

V is TRBV19 and J is TRBJ2-3, with 10 nucleotides matching TRBD1. Losses at the gene ends were 5 bases for V and 4 bases for J; bases not matched to a gene: 6. In germline, CDR1 is LNHDA, CDR2 SQIVND (reference sequence). This CDR3 spans 15 amino acids. This CDR3 reads CASSLDRGYADTQYF. CDR3 coding DNA: TGTGCCAGTAGTTTGGACAGGGGGTATGCAGATACGCAGTATTTT.

V usage is TRBV6-5 and J usage is TRBJ2-1, with 10 bases lining up with TRBD2. Unmatched junction bases numbered 0, after V lost 2 bases and J lost 2 bases. The germline gives CDR1 MNHEY, CDR2 SVGAGI. The CDR3 consists of 15 residues. The CDR3: CASSYLAGAYNEQFF. The CDR3 region has the DNA TGTGCCAGCAGTTACCTAGCGGGGGCCTACAATGAGCAGTTCTTC.

The chain combines TRBV14 with TRBJ1-2; D is ambiguous. CDR3 length: 15 residues. Germline-derived CDR1 and CDR2 are SGHDN and FVKESK. V was trimmed by 3 bases and J by 4 bases, leaving 15 bases between them. CDR3 loop: CASSQGGGPLYGYTF. In DNA, the CDR3 is TGTGCCAGCAGCCAGGGCGGAGGCCCCCTCTATGGCTACACCTTC.

This chain joins TRBV6-1 and TRBJ2-5, with D perhaps matching TRBD1 (5 bases). Trimming shortened V by 2 bases and J by 1 base, and 17 bases separated the two germline ends. The length of the CDR3 is 17 residues. Germline V gives CDR1 MNHNS, CDR2 SASEGT. DNA for the CDR3: TGTGCCAGCAGTGAAAAAGGGGCCATAGTGGGCCAAGAGACCCAGTACTTC. This codes for CASSEKGAIVGQETQYF.

This clone came up once. This chain connects TRBV7-6 to TRBJ2-7; 8 nucleotides line up with TRBD1. The CDR3 covers 16 residues. J was trimmed by 1 base and V by 1 base; bases with no gene match: 6. CDR1 and CDR2 from the germline V gene are SGHVS and FNYEAQ. The CDR3 protein is CASSLEGQGMSYEQYF. The CDR3 DNA sequence: TGTGCCAGCAGCTTAGAAGGACAGGGAATGTCCTACGAGCAGTACTTC.

The V and J genes are TRBV19 and TRBJ2-2; weak D call: TRBD2 (5 bases). This CDR3 is 15 amino acids long. The V and J ends lost 3 bases and 4 bases respectively, with 12 bases between them. Germline V gene lookup returns CDR1 LNHDA and CDR2 SQIVND (reference sequence). CDR3 in DNA: TGTGCCAGTAGTATGGGCGGGCCTAGCACCGGGGAGCTGTTTTTT. Translating gives CASSMGGPSTGELFF.

The chain uses TRBV9 and TRBJ1-2, with 7 bases matching TRBD1. The J segment lost 4 bases and the V segment lost 0 bases, leaving 15 bases of the junction unmatched. The CDR3 loop spans 18 amino acids. Germline assignment: CDR1 SGDLS and CDR2 YYNGEE. The CDR3 reads CASSVALIDREFFYGYTF. The CDR3 bases are TGTGCCAGCAGCGTAGCCCTGATCGACAGGGAATTTTTCTATGGCTACACCTTC.

This chain joins TRBV19 and TRBJ1-1; unclear D gene. Germline-derived CDR1 and CDR2 are LNHDA and SQIVND (reference sequence). CDR3 size: 14 residues. Trimming removed 2 bases from V and 1 base from J, with 8 bases in between. CDR3 sequence: CASSINNKNTEAFF. In DNA form, the CDR3 reads TGTGCCAGTAGTATAAATAACAAGAACACTGAAGCTTTCTTT.

This clone has only one observation. This chain links TRBV18 with TRBJ1-2; TRBD1 agrees at 11 bases. Trimming cost V 3 bases and J 3 bases; bases outside gene matches: 3. The germline V gene encodes CDR1 KGHSH and CDR2 LQKENI. This CDR3 spans 15 amino acids. DNA for the CDR3: TGTGCCAGCTCACCTCCGGGACAGGGGGACTATGGCTACACCTTC. Translated, it gives CASSPPGQGDYGYTF. Together with reference TRBV18 and TRBJ1-2, the CDR3 gives the full variable domain: NAGVMQNPRHLVRRRGQEARLRCSPMKGHSHVYWYRQLPEEGLKFMVYLQKENIIDESGMPKERFSAEFPKEGPSILRIQQVVRGDSAAYFCASSPPGQGDYGYTFGSGTRLTVV.

The chain recombines TRBV4-1 with TRBJ1-1; perhaps TRBD1 as D (5 bases). This CDR3 contains 15 residues. The V gene's germline CDR1 is MGHRA and CDR2 YSYEKL. The V gene lost 0 bases and the J gene lost 8 bases, with 16 bases spanning the gap. CDR3 in amino acids: CASSQEQAPDEEAFF. In DNA, the CDR3 is TGCGCCAGCAGCCAAGAACAGGCCCCAGATGAAGAAGCTTTCTTT.

Only one count was recorded for this clone. The V call is TRBV7-7, the J call TRBJ2-6, with D perhaps matching TRBD2 (6 bases). The length of the CDR3 is 18 residues. Germline-derived CDR1 and CDR2 are SSHAT and FNYEAQ (reference sequence). Trimming cost V 3 bases and J 0 bases, with 15 bases left between them. The CDR3 loop is CASSLTGTASSGANVLTF. Here the CDR3 DNA reads TGTGCCAGCAGCTTGACCGGGACTGCTAGCTCTGGGGCCAACGTCCTGACTTTC.

This chain links TRBV19 with TRBJ1-5, with 7 positions matching TRBD1. The V segment lost 6 bases and the J segment 5 bases; nucleotides outside the gene matches: 7. The CDR3 is 14 amino acids. Germline values: CDR1 LNHDA, CDR2 SQIVND (reference sequence). The CDR3 nucleotides are TGTGCCAGTAGCTCCTGGACAGGAGATCAGCCCCAGCATTTT. Translating gives CASSSWTGDQPQHF.

This clone was seen repeatedly, ten times or more. The chain has TRBV3-1 (or the pseudogene TRBV3-2) and TRBJ2-2; TRBD2 matches at 12 bases. This CDR3 has 15 amino acids. Germline V gene data show CDR1 as LGHDT and CDR2 as YNNKEL (reference sequence). J was trimmed by 6 bases and V by 4 bases; bases with no gene match: 3. CDR3 coding DNA: TGTGCCAGCAGCCGAGGACTAGCGGGATCCGGGGAGCTGTTTTTT. Translated: CASSRGLAGSGELFF.

This clone was detected only a few times. The chain links TRBV2 to TRBJ1-1; weak D call: TRBD1 (5 bases). Between the trimmed V and J ends, which lost 4 bases and 0 bases, there was a span of 12 bases. Germline values: CDR1 SNHLY, CDR2 FYNNEI. The CDR3 sequence is 15 residues long. The CDR3 is CASSGARQMNTEAFF. The CDR3, as DNA: TGTGCCAGCAGTGGAGCAAGACAGATGAACACTGAAGCTTTCTTT.

This clone was picked up one time. V and J are TRBV11-2 and TRBJ1-2; unclear D gene. The length of the CDR3 is 14 residues. Trimming took 5 bases from V and 2 from J, leaving 12 bases between them. The germline V gene has CDR1 SGHAT and CDR2 FQNNGV. As DNA, the CDR3 is TGTGCCAGCAGCCCGTTTACCGGGAACTATGGCTACACCTTC. Translated, it gives CASSPFTGNYGYTF.